The clone carrying this T cell receptor beta chain was recorded a few times. The antigen is not known. This entry comes from a study of T cells in Graves' hyperthyroidism and ophthalmopathy. Broader study findings: Ophthalmopathy was separated from stable hyperthyroidism by a 13 V-J model. Model predictions of ophthalmopathy came a median approximately 6 months before onset.

TCR beta CDR3 sequences were amplified from RNA transcripts. First-round RT-PCR with HTBI primers amplified the TCR CDR3 region. TCRdb ran MiXCR on the multiplex PCR reads and lists one entry per CDR3 protein. The sample comprises 350,000 to 400,000 distinct CDR3 sequences, under 15% of which are singletons, and roughly 33% rests with the top ten. Calling Graves' hyperthyroidism stable meant ophthalmopathy did not progress within 18 months. CDR1 is SQVTM, CDR2 ANQGSEA, per germline. CDR3 length equals 12 residues. V lost 1 base to trimming and J lost 3 bases, with 6 bases between them. The chain has TRBV29-1 and TRBJ1-1; D remains ambiguous. Source material: blood. The sequence came from a woman aged 25 to 45 with Graves' hyperthyroidism. The CDR3 here is CSVEGQHTEAFF. The CDR3 DNA sequence: TGCAGCGTTGAAGGTCAGCACACTGAAGCTTTCTTT.